The clone carrying this T cell receptor beta chain was counted between two and nine times. Its antigen is undetermined. Each TCR library used 500 ng of total RNA and a linear amplification protocol. TCRdb re-derived calls from the reads in MiXCR, one entry per CDR3 protein. This repertoire shows about 180,000 distinct CDR3 sequences, around 74% found once; its top ten account for approximately 2.5%. Naive T cells were sorted: CD4+CD8-CD45RO-CD45RA+ for CD4+, CD8+CD4-CD45RA+CD27bright for CD8+. This sample is drawn from a study of healthy donors' naive CD4 and CD8 T cells. Study results and caveats: Negatively charged CDR3s marked CD8+ lineage; positively charged CDR3s marked CD4+ lineage.

The CDR3 extends over 13 amino acids. Germline lookup yields CDR1 SQVTM and CDR2 ANQGSEA. V shed 3 bases, J shed 3 bases, and the junction held 4 bases outside the gene matches. The source is a pool of human donors in good health; the sample pools cells from several healthy donors. The gene calls are TRBV29-1 and TRBJ2-7; TRBD2 aligns across 8 bases. The sequencing input was naive CD4+ and CD8+ T cells sorted from blood, pooled from several donors. Here the CDR3 DNA reads TGCAGCGTTGACAGCGGGAGAGGCTACGAGCAGTACTTC. This translates into CSVDSGRGYEQYF.